Presented here are 11 T cell receptor beta chains from one specimen sequenced in a study of blood T cell repertoires in COVID-19 (dated by TCRdb to 2020 to 2021). Library method: the immunoSEQ multiplex PCR assay. TCRdb re-hosts the immuneACCESS table, in-frame sequences only. Its copies lack some clones; in the studies checked, an unresolved V gene accounts for under half of them, and the cause for the rest is not known. Recorded for this sample are more than 60,000 clones; roughly nine tenths of them occurred a single time. Of the sample, 15% to 20% is held by the ten largest clones. Specimen: peripheral blood. These TCRs come from an elderly woman with active or convalescent COVID-19.

This chain links TRBV27 with TRBJ1-2, with D hard to call. The CDR3 has 13 amino acids. Trimming cost V 3 bases and J 4 bases, with 9 bases left between them. The germline gives CDR1 MNHEY, CDR2 SMNVEV (reference sequence). Here the CDR3 reads CASSLAGFYGYTF. CDR3 bases: TGTGCCAGCAGTTTGGCAGGCTTCTATGGCTACACCTTC.

This CDR3 is CASSSTRTGIERYGYTF. The DNA for the CDR3 is TGTGCCAGCAGCTCCACCCGGACAGGGATCGAACGCTATGGCTACACCTTC. The chain recombines TRBV7-9 with TRBJ1-2, with 8 bases aligning to TRBD1. Germline CDR1 and CDR2: SEHNR and FQNEAQ (reference sequence). The CDR3 has 17 amino acids. Trimming cost V 4 bases and J 4 bases; bases outside gene matches: 14.

The chain employs TRBV19 and TRBJ1-2, with 7 positions matching TRBD1. The germline gives CDR1 LNHDA, CDR2 SQIVND (reference sequence). The J segment lost 0 bases and the V segment lost 7 bases, leaving 11 bases of the junction unmatched. This CDR3 contains 16 residues. The CDR3: CASTPGQGGANYGYTF. The DNA for the CDR3 is TGTGCCAGTACCCCCGGGCAGGGGGGAGCTAACTATGGCTACACCTTC.

The rearrangement links TRBV14 to TRBJ2-2, with 9 bases identical to TRBD1. The germline gives CDR1 SGHDN, CDR2 FVKESK. Losses at the gene ends were 6 bases for V and 8 bases for J; bases not matched to a gene: 13. This CDR3 comprises 16 residues. The CDR3 DNA is TGTGCCAGCAGTCCCGGGACAGGGCTTGATACGGGGGAGCTGTTTTTT. Its translation: CASSPGTGLDTGELFF.

The chain recombines TRBV5-4 with TRBJ2-3; maybe TRBD2 (6 bases). Trimming pared 5 bases from V and 2 bases from J, leaving 15 bases between. CDR1 and CDR2 (germline): SGHNT, YYREEE (reference sequence). The CDR3 contains 15 residues. The DNA for the CDR3 is TGTGCCAGCAGGGATAGGGACTCCCCCACAGATACGCAGTATTTT. Protein: CASRDRDSPTDTQYF.

A word on this clone: The same CDR3 is also encoded by other DNA sequences in this sample. This chain connects TRBV5-1 to TRBJ2-1, with 7 nucleotides matching TRBD1. The CDR3 spans 14 residues. The V and J ends lost 2 bases and 9 bases, in that order; junction bases with no gene match: 8. Per germline, CDR1 SGHRS and CDR2 YFSETQ. The chain's CDR3 is CASSFEGAGGEQFF. The CDR3 bases are TGCGCCAGCAGCTTCGAGGGGGCTGGGGGTGAGCAGTTCTTC.

The rearrangement uses TRBV19 and TRBJ2-3, with TRBD2 matching 7 bases. The J segment lost 4 bases and the V segment lost 5 bases, leaving 12 bases of the junction unmatched. The CDR3 has 16 amino acids. The germline V gene encodes CDR1 LNHDA and CDR2 SQIVND (reference sequence). CDR3 sequence (DNA): TGTGCCAGTAGTCCCCGGGACTACCTTAGGCCAGATACGCAGTATTTT. It is translated as CASSPRDYLRPDTQYF.

CDR3 in amino acids: CASRPDRFYEQYF. DNA for the CDR3: TGTGCCAGCAGACCCGATCGGTTCTACGAGCAGTACTTC. The chain carries TRBV6-1 and TRBJ2-7; D gene uncertain. This CDR3 spans 13 amino acids. Trimming stripped 6 bases from V and 3 bases from J, with 12 bases between. Germline-derived CDR1 and CDR2 are MNHNS and SASEGT.

The rearrangement uses TRBV28 and TRBJ2-3; TRBD1 agrees at 8 bases. The germline V gene has CDR1 MDHEN and CDR2 SYDVKM. V shed 6 bases and J 2 bases; nucleotides not matched to a gene: 7. This CDR3 comprises 15 residues. The CDR3 reads CASSVQTGVTDTQYF. The CDR3 DNA reads as TGTGCCAGCAGCGTACAGACAGGGGTCACAGATACGCAGTATTTT.

This clone has only a few counts. The chain carries TRBV28 and TRBJ1-5; D is uncertain. Per the germline V gene, CDR1 is MDHEN and CDR2 is SYDVKM. This CDR3 region has 15 residues. Trimming pared 7 bases from V and 3 bases from J, leaving 16 bases between. The CDR3 here is CASNYRGLFNQPQHF. The CDR3 DNA is TGTGCCAGCAATTACCGGGGATTATTCAATCAGCCCCAGCATTTT.

Written as DNA, the CDR3 is TGTGCCAGCAGCCAACCGATGACAGGGGGAACTGAAGCTTTCTTT. This gives the protein CASSQPMTGGTEAFF. The rearrangement links TRBV4-2 to TRBJ1-1; TRBD1 matches at 9 bases. The CDR3 has 15 residues. Germline lookup yields CDR1 LGHNA and CDR2 YNFKEQ. Trimming cost V 2 bases and J 5 bases; bases outside gene matches: 6.